The 15 T cell receptor beta chains listed next were all sequenced from one sample in a study of blood T cell repertoires in COVID-19. This table comes from immunoSEQ multiplex PCR, and its TCRdb copy is limited to in-frame clones, with some not included. The repertoire holds about 63,000 clones, with more than 80% as singletons. Sequencing used PBMCs or T cells enriched from blood (not recorded which). The receptor source for this set is a middle-aged woman with acute COVID-19.

The chain carries TRBV19 and TRBJ1-2; 10 bases are shared with TRBD1. After removal of 3 bases from V and 3 bases from J, the junction contained 7 bases not matched to a gene. Germline V gives CDR1 LNHDA, CDR2 SQIVND (reference sequence). CDR3 length: 16 residues. The DNA of the CDR3 is TGTGCCAGTAGTATTATTCGGGACAGGGGCGACTATGGCTACACCTTC. This sequence encodes CASSIIRDRGDYGYTF.

The chain carries TRBV18 and TRBJ1-3, with D unclear. The germline V and J ends were trimmed by 3 bases and 1 base, with 10 bases remaining between them. Germline CDR1 reads KGHSH; CDR2 reads LQKENI. The CDR3 has 15 residues. CDR3 in DNA: TGTGCCAGCTCACCCGATTCGGGTTCTGGAAACACCATATATTTT. As protein: CASSPDSGSGNTIYF.

This chain joins TRBV27 and TRBJ2-1; TRBD2 matches 10 bases. Germline V lookup: CDR1 MNHEY, CDR2 SMNVEV (reference sequence). V gave up 5 bases and J gave up 4 bases; unmatched junction bases: 5. This CDR3 is built from 15 residues. CDR3 bases: TGTGCCAGCAGTCCCACTAGCGGGGTTTACAATGAGCAGTTCTTC. As protein: CASSPTSGVYNEQFF.

This chain connects TRBV7-9 to TRBJ1-5, with TRBD1 matching 7 bases. CDR3 length: 15 residues. Germline CDR1 reads SEHNR; CDR2 reads FQNEAQ (reference sequence). J gave up 3 bases and V 5 bases, and 7 bases lay outside the gene matches. In nucleotides, the CDR3 is TGTGCCAGCAGCCCAGGGACAGACCCCAATCAGCCCCAGCATTTT. As protein: CASSPGTDPNQPQHF.

This rearrangement joins TRBV11-3 to TRBJ2-1; perhaps TRBD2 as D (6 bases). The V and J ends lost 5 bases and 8 bases respectively, with 16 bases between them. CDR3 length: 14 amino acids. CDR1 and CDR2 from the germline V gene are SGHNT and YENEEA. CDR3 nucleotide sequence: TGTGCCAGCAGCCCCCTGGGGGGATCGGATGAGCAGTTCTTC. Translation gives CASSPLGGSDEQFF.

The chain combines TRBV11-2 with TRBJ1-3; no clear D. From germline, CDR1 is SGHAT and CDR2 FQNNGV. This CDR3 has 15 amino acids. Trimming removed 5 bases at V and 0 bases at J, with 11 bases between. DNA of the CDR3: TGTGCCAGCAGCCGAGATCCGGTCTCTGGAAACACCATATATTTT. Protein: CASSRDPVSGNTIYF.

The genes are TRBV28 and TRBJ1-2, with 7 bases lining up with TRBD1. CDR3 length: 17 amino acids. The ends lost 5 bases at V and 8 bases at J; junction bases unmatched: 20. CDR1 and CDR2 from the germline V gene are MDHEN and SYDVKM. The CDR3 region has the DNA TGTGCCAGCAGTCCCAACCGAAACGCACAGGGGTATCGAGGCTACACCTTC. Protein product: CASSPNRNAQGYRGYTF.

V usage is TRBV4-1 and J usage is TRBJ2-5; D ambiguous. The CDR3 sequence is 14 residues long. CDR1 is MGHRA and CDR2 is YSYEKL in the germline V gene. V was trimmed by 2 bases and J by 0 bases, leaving 7 bases between them. The CDR3 nucleotides read TGCGCCAGCAGCCAAAATTATAACCAAGAGACCCAGTACTTC. Translated, it gives CASSQNYNQETQYF.

CDR3 sequence: CASSLGRGRGTGELFF. CDR3 DNA: TGTGCCAGCAGTTTGGGGCGGGGCCGGGGCACCGGGGAGCTGTTTTTT. This chain links TRBV28 with TRBJ2-2, with TRBD2 as a possible D gene (6 bases). Germline values: CDR1 MDHEN, CDR2 SYDVKM. The CDR3 loop spans 16 amino acids. Trimming cost V 3 bases and J 4 bases, with 15 bases left between them.

This clone was detected only a few times. The rearrangement uses TRBV15 and TRBJ2-5, with TRBD2 identical over 7 bases. Germline V gene lookup returns CDR1 LNHNV and CDR2 YYDKDF (reference sequence). This CDR3 is built from 14 residues. Germline trimming cut 6 bases from V and 5 bases from J; bases unmatched to any gene: 9. CDR3 in DNA: TGTGCCACCAGTGACCCAAGGGAGGGGGAGACCCAGTACTTC. Translation gives CATSDPREGETQYF.

The chain links TRBV11-2 to TRBJ2-1, with 11 bases lining up with TRBD2. This CDR3 region has 14 residues. CDR1 and CDR2 from the germline V gene are SGHAT and FQNNGV. The V and J ends lost 2 bases and 9 bases, in that order; junction bases with no gene match: 3. This chain's CDR3 is CASSLLAGGGEQFF. CDR3 DNA sequence: TGTGCCAGCAGCTTACTAGCGGGGGGAGGTGAGCAGTTCTTC.

This chain joins TRBV19 and TRBJ1-6; a possible D gene is TRBD1 (6 bases). Germline values: CDR1 LNHDA, CDR2 SQIVND (reference sequence). The ends were cut back, 10 bases at V and 6 bases at J, with 19 bases in the middle. The CDR3 contains 15 residues. CDR3 residues: CATQVPGQSNSPLHF. The CDR3 DNA reads as TGTGCCACCCAGGTTCCAGGACAGAGTAATTCACCCCTCCACTTT.

CDR3 residues: CGTEDIFSGNTIYF. CDR3 nucleotides: TGTGGAACCGAGGACATCTTCTCTGGAAACACCATATATTTT. J is TRBJ1-3 and V is TRBV19; tentative D call: TRBD1 (5 bases). Germline CDR1 LNHDA, CDR2 SQIVND (reference sequence). This CDR3 has 14 residues. The full variable domain, completed using reference TRBV19 and TRBJ1-3, is DGGITQSPKYLFRKEGQNVTLSCEQNLNHDAMYWYRQDPGQGLRLIYYSQIVNDFQKGDIAEGYSVSREKKESFPLTVTSAQKNPTAFYLCGTEDIFSGNTIYFGEGSWLTVV.

The V gene is TRBV6-5, the J gene TRBJ1-1; TRBD1 matches 9 bases. Germline assignment: CDR1 MNHEY and CDR2 SVGAGI. V lost 7 bases, J lost 0 bases, and 6 bases stayed unmatched. This CDR3 is built from 15 residues. The CDR3, as DNA: TGTGCCAGCACCGGGACAGGGTATATGAACACTGAAGCTTTCTTT. Amino acid sequence: CASTGTGYMNTEAFF.

Notes on this clone: Other DNA sequences in this sample translate to the same CDR3. The gene calls are TRBV20-1 and TRBJ1-2; D is unclear. The CDR3 covers 11 residues. V gave up 3 bases and J gave up 8 bases, with 10 bases separating them. CDR1 is DFQATT, CDR2 SNEGSKA, per germline (reference sequence). CDR3 DNA: TGCAGTGCTAGGCCCTTGCGGGGCTACACCTTC. The encoded protein is CSARPLRGYTF.